This T cell receptor (beta chain) was sequenced in a study of T cells in localized non-small cell lung cancer. A remark on this clone: Its antigen is unidentified.

Assay used: immunoSEQ multiplex PCR; TCRdb lists only in-frame clones, some missing. The table has under 95,000 clones, around 82% seen once. Study-level findings and limits: Uninvolved adjacent lung showed the highest T cell clonality, exceeding tumor. Multi-region tumor sequencing was not done, so intratumor heterogeneity could not be excluded. A median of roughly 52 of the top 100 tumor clones appeared in adjacent lung, which was paired and uninvolved. Longer overall survival associated with higher blood T cell density; shorter survival with higher adjacent-lung clonality.

CDR3 length: 15 amino acids. The V gene's germline CDR1 is SGDLS and CDR2 YYNGEE. J was trimmed by 1 base and V by 6 bases; bases with no gene match: 6. The sequence was collected from a female donor aged 60 or older with stage I lung adenocarcinoma. The chain recombines TRBV9 with TRBJ2-5, with 10 bases lining up with TRBD2. The source was peripheral blood, collected before any cancer treatment. This chain's CDR3 is CASNRIAGGQETQYF. The DNA of the CDR3 is TGTGCCAGCAACCGAATAGCGGGGGGCCAAGAGACCCAGTACTTC.